These T cell receptor beta chains were read from a single sample in a study of blood T cell repertoires in COVID-19. The data were produced by immunoSEQ multiplex PCR, yet TCRdb's version contains in-frame clones alone and is incomplete. The data hold 200,000 to 250,000 clones, with just over 90% observed a single time. Sequenced input: peripheral blood. The receptors stem from a man younger than 45 with acute or convalescent COVID-19. CDR3s include the opening cysteine and the closing phenylalanine or tryptophan. D genes are given only for firm matches. Clone size is given for some rows only: seen once, a few or many times, or a class if the clone is expanded.

j_call cdr3_length v_call d_call clone_size cdr3_aa cdr3_nt
TRBJ1-6 16 TRBV6-1 . . CASSKGANSGNSPLHF TGTGCCAGCAGTAAAGGGGCGAACAGCGGGAATTCACCCCTCCACTTT
TRBJ2-1 13 TRBV7-9 TRBD2 once CASSSLLAEKQFF TGTGCCAGCAGCTCACTACTAGCGGAAAAGCAGTTCTTC
TRBJ2-5 18 TRBV27 TRBD2 . CASSSRGGSGAGQETQYF TGTGCCAGCAGTTCCCGGGGGGGGAGCGGAGCAGGGCAAGAGACCCAGTACTTC
TRBJ1-5 14 TRBV6-5 . . CASRPDSSNQPQHF TGTGCCAGCAGGCCAGACAGTAGCAATCAGCCCCAGCATTTT
TRBJ2-3 16 TRBV14 TRBD1 . CASSALTGGRTDTQYF TGTGCCAGCAGCGCACTCACAGGGGGTCGCACAGATACGCAGTATTTT
TRBJ1-1 13 TRBV29-1 TRBD1 . CSVVQGGGTEAFF TGCAGCGTCGTACAGGGGGGGGGCACTGAAGCTTTCTTT
TRBJ2-6 15 TRBV3-1/TRBV3-2 . . CASSSGLSGANVLTF TGTGCCAGCAGCTCCGGACTATCTGGGGCCAACGTCCTGACTTTC
TRBJ1-6 17 TRBV5-1 . . CASSREGASSYNSPLHF TGCGCCAGCAGCAGGGAAGGGGCAAGCTCCTATAATTCACCCCTCCACTTT
TRBJ1-2 15 TRBV27 . . CASSHHPRQVYGYTF TGTGCCAGCAGCCACCACCCTCGACAGGTATATGGCTACACCTTC
TRBJ2-5 12 TRBV6-5 . . CASRTSQETQYF TGTGCCAGCCGAACCAGTCAGGAGACCCAGTACTTC
TRBJ1-1 16 TRBV7-8 . . CASSLDYTGVGTEAFF TGTGCCAGCAGCTTAGATTACACAGGCGTGGGAACTGAAGCTTTCTTT
TRBJ1-1 14 TRBV2 . . CASRSGLKDTEAFF TGTGCCAGCCGCAGCGGGTTAAAGGACACTGAAGCTTTCTTT
TRBJ1-4 15 TRBV28 . . CASSSEYLGGQKLFF TGTGCCAGCAGTTCTGAGTACCTGGGGGGTCAAAAACTGTTTTTT
TRBJ1-3 14 TRBV6-5 . . CASSNLPSGNTIYF TGTGCCAGCAGCAACTTACCCTCTGGAAACACCATATATTTT
TRBJ1-3 13 TRBV30 TRBD1 . CAYDRDWGNTIYF TGTGCCTACGACAGGGATTGGGGAAACACCATATATTTT
TRBJ1-1 14 TRBV12-5 . . CASGSTGQATEAFF TGTGCTAGTGGCTCTACAGGGCAAGCCACTGAAGCTTTCTTT
TRBJ2-7 13 TRBV6-2/TRBV6-3 TRBD1 . CASSPGQYVEQYF TGTGCCAGCAGCCCGGGACAGTACGTCGAGCAGTACTTC
TRBJ2-7 12 TRBV20-1 . . CSASSGLDEQYF TGCAGTGCTAGTTCAGGGCTTGACGAGCAGTACTTC
TRBJ1-1 13 TRBV5-6 TRBD1 . CASSFRVRGEAFF TGTGCCAGCAGCTTCCGGGTCAGGGGGGAAGCTTTCTTT
TRBJ2-6 19 TRBV28 TRBD1 . CASNRRDRPFFSGANVLTF TGTGCCAGCAACCGACGGGACAGACCCTTTTTCTCTGGGGCCAACGTCCTGACTTTC
TRBJ2-5 13 TRBV5-1 TRBD2 once CASSLGLEETQYF TGCGCCAGCAGCCTAGGACTAGAAGAGACCCAGTACTTC
TRBJ1-6 16 TRBV30 TRBD1 . CAWSVDRGSYNSPLHF TGTGCCTGGAGTGTAGACAGGGGTTCCTATAATTCACCCCTCCACTTT
TRBJ2-7 14 TRBV18 . . CASSLGTPPYEQYF TGTGCCAGCTCACTCGGGACACCCCCCTACGAGCAGTACTTC
TRBJ2-1 12 TRBV9 . . CASSVGVSEQFF TGTGCCAGCAGCGTCGGGGTCAGTGAGCAGTTCTTC
TRBJ1-5 14 TRBV18 . . CASSSTGRGQPQHF TGTGCCAGCTCATCGACAGGCCGGGGACAGCCCCAGCATTTT
TRBJ2-2 12 TRBV30 . . CAWSPDTGELFF TGTGCCTGGAGTCCCGACACCGGGGAGCTGTTTTTT
TRBJ2-5 12 TRBV12-3/TRBV12-4 TRBD1 . CASRRDSPTQYF TGTGCCAGCAGAAGGGACAGCCCGACCCAGTACTTC
TRBJ2-3 14 TRBV30 TRBD2 . CAWSYGGGVDTQYF TGTGCCTGGAGTTACGGGGGGGGAGTCGATACGCAGTATTTT
TRBJ2-3 13 TRBV20-1 . . CSASTGSTDTQYF TGCAGTGCTAGTACAGGGAGCACAGATACGCAGTATTTT
TRBJ2-7 16 TRBV9 TRBD1 . CASSVSGTGGTYEQYF TGTGCCAGCAGCGTGTCCGGGACAGGGGGCACCTACGAGCAGTACTTC
TRBJ2-7 15 TRBV5-4 TRBD1 once CASSRSGTGTYEQYF TGTGCCAGCAGCCGTTCCGGGACAGGGACCTACGAGCAGTACTTC
TRBJ1-2 14 TRBV3-1/TRBV3-2 . . CASSQGASTYGYTF TGTGCCAGCAGCCAAGGGGCCAGCACCTATGGCTACACCTTC
TRBJ2-3 14 TRBV19 TRBD1 . CASSTQGAPDTQYF TGTGCCAGTAGTACACAGGGGGCCCCAGATACGCAGTATTTT
TRBJ1-5 14 TRBV19 . . CASTPSTRNQPQHF TGTGCCAGTACCCCTTCGACAAGAAATCAGCCCCAGCATTTT
TRBJ1-2 15 TRBV5-1 . . CASTPSVDRFYGYTF TGCGCCAGCACCCCTTCTGTCGACAGATTCTATGGCTACACCTTC
TRBJ1-5 16 TRBV5-4 . . CASSLGGRTENQPQHF TGTGCCAGCAGCTTAGGGGGAAGGACAGAGAATCAGCCCCAGCATTTT
TRBJ2-3 13 TRBV12-3/TRBV12-4 . . CASSSVPSGTQYF TGTGCCAGCAGTTCCGTACCCTCAGGTACGCAGTATTTT
TRBJ1-6 13 TRBV28 . . CASSSGLHSPLHF TGTGCCAGCAGTTCGGGGTTACATTCACCCCTCCACTTT
TRBJ2-7 14 TRBV4-1 . . CASSQPGGLDEQYF TGCGCCAGCAGCCAACCCGGGGGGCTTGACGAGCAGTACTTC
TRBJ1-1 13 TRBV6-5 . . CASRQGLNTEAFF TGTGCCAGCAGACAGGGTCTGAACACTGAAGCTTTCTTT
TRBJ1-3 14 TRBV30 TRBD1 . CAWSYRGAVNTIYF TGTGCCTGGAGTTACAGGGGCGCGGTGAACACCATATATTTT